What follows is one T cell receptor beta chain and its context. PCR was performed a second time for roughly 7 to 12 cycles using a sample-barcoded 5' primer and a J-beta primer mix. TCRdb used MiXCR to reprocess the 5' RACE reads, holding one entry per CDR3 protein. The sample holds roughly 1,500,000 distinct CDR3 sequences; 42% are singletons and the top ten take under 8%. Germline V CDR1 and CDR2: SGHDN, FVKESK. The CDR3 is made up of 13 amino acids. V lost 3 bases and J 4 bases, leaving 9 bases between the germline ends. This entry comes from a study of blood T cells in healthy people across ages. The sample comprised blood. The chain links TRBV14 to TRBJ1-2; D is unresolved. This receptor was taken from a young woman in good health. The CDR3 loop reads CASSQMKGYGYTF. As DNA, the CDR3 is TGTGCCAGCAGCCAGATGAAAGGCTATGGCTACACCTTC.